Below, 25 T cell receptor beta chains from the same sample are listed, as sequenced in a study of T cell changes during pregnancy in multiple sclerosis. Using immunoSEQ multiplex PCR, the repertoire was profiled, and TCRdb retains in-frame clones only, with some absent. The sample carries around 59,000 clones, 92% recorded once. The material sequenced was peripheral blood, taken in the third trimester of pregnancy. These receptors all stem from a female donor in good health, enrolled as a control in a pregnancy study.

The rearrangement joins TRBV9 to TRBJ1-3; a weak D match, TRBD1 (5 bases). Germline V gene sequence: CDR1 SGDLS, CDR2 YYNGEE. The CDR3 has 14 amino acids. Trimming removed 3 bases from V and 3 bases from J, with 10 bases in between. CDR3 nucleotides: TGTGCCAGCAGCGGGGGCCCGGATGGAAACACCATATATTTT. Translation gives CASSGGPDGNTIYF.

J is TRBJ1-1 and V is TRBV19; TRBD1 aligns across 11 bases. Trimming cost V 6 bases and J 6 bases; bases outside gene matches: 3. This CDR3 comprises 13 residues. The germline gives CDR1 LNHDA, CDR2 SQIVND (reference sequence). This CDR3 is CASSRTGGPEAFF. CDR3 DNA: TGTGCCAGTAGCCGGACAGGGGGCCCTGAAGCTTTCTTT.

J is TRBJ2-7 and V is TRBV5-4, with D possibly being TRBD2 (5 bases). This CDR3 is built from 14 residues. V was pared by 0 bases and J by 6 bases, with 13 bases between. CDR1 and CDR2 (germline): SGHNT, YYREEE (reference sequence). CDR3 region: CASSLAREKSEQYF. CDR3 coding DNA: TGTGCCAGCAGCTTGGCCCGGGAAAAAAGCGAGCAGTACTTC.

The CDR3 DNA follows: TGTGCCAGCAAAAACCCAGGGCGCGAAGGAGAGACCCAGTACTTC. This sequence encodes CASKNPGREGETQYF. This sequence joins TRBV6-5 and TRBJ2-5; a weak D match, TRBD1 (5 bases). CDR1 is MNHEY, CDR2 SVGAGI, per germline. CDR3 length: 15 residues. Trimming left V 7 bases short and J 4 bases short, with 19 bases between.

The chain combines TRBV7-6 with TRBJ2-1; D remains unclear. The length of the CDR3 is 12 residues. The V gene's germline CDR1 is SGHVS and CDR2 FNYEAQ. Trimming cost V 3 bases and J 9 bases, with 9 bases left between them. The CDR3 DNA sequence: TGTGCCAGCAGCTTCCTCGCGCGTGAGCAGTTCTTC. Translating gives CASSFLAREQFF.

This chain uses TRBV5-1 with TRBJ2-1; 14 positions match TRBD2. The CDR3 is made up of 15 amino acids. J gave up 9 bases and V 4 bases, and 6 bases lay outside the gene matches. The germline V gene encodes CDR1 SGHRS and CDR2 YFSETQ. In DNA form, the CDR3 reads TGCGCCAGCAGCCCTGGGACTAGCGGGAGCGGTGAGCAGTTCTTC. It is translated as CASSPGTSGSGEQFF.

The chain employs TRBV11-2 and TRBJ2-3; no clear D gene. The CDR3 extends over 13 amino acids. V was cut by 0 bases and J by 3 bases, with 4 bases left in between. Germline CDR1 and CDR2: SGHAT and FQNNGV. CDR3 DNA sequence: TGTGCCAGCAGCTTAGACGGTACAGATACGCAGTATTTT. Encoded protein: CASSLDGTDTQYF.

The chain combines TRBV7-9 with TRBJ2-3; TRBD2 matches 8 bases. After removal of 8 bases from V and 2 bases from J, the junction contained 12 bases not matched to a gene. CDR1 is SEHNR and CDR2 is FQNEAQ in the germline V gene (reference sequence). CDR3 length: 16 residues. CDR3 sequence (DNA): TGTGCCAGCCTACCAGGACTAGCTATAACCACAGATACGCAGTATTTT. This codes for CASLPGLAITTDTQYF.

J is TRBJ2-1 and V is TRBV27; D unresolved. CDR1 and CDR2 (germline): MNHEY, SMNVEV (reference sequence). This CDR3 comprises 19 residues. Trimming took 5 bases from V and 0 from J, leaving 23 bases between them. The CDR3 loop reads CASSVSRNGGFSSYNEQFF. The CDR3 bases are TGTGCCAGCAGTGTGTCTAGGAATGGCGGATTTAGCTCCTACAATGAGCAGTTCTTC.

The CDR3 here is CASSIQGEKLFF. CDR3 nucleotide sequence: TGTGCCAGTAGTATCCAGGGTGAAAAACTGTTTTTT. The rearrangement links TRBV19 to TRBJ1-4; D perhaps matches TRBD1 (5 bases). The V and J ends lost 3 bases and 7 bases respectively, with 6 bases between them. Germline-derived CDR1 and CDR2 are LNHDA and SQIVND (reference sequence). The CDR3 is 12 amino acids.

V is TRBV9 and J is TRBJ1-1; TRBD1 agrees at 8 bases. The CDR3 extends over 17 amino acids. The V segment lost 1 base and the J segment 2 bases; nucleotides outside the gene matches: 10. The V gene's germline CDR1 is SGDLS and CDR2 YYNGEE. The CDR3 DNA is TGTGCCAGCAGCGTAAGCATTTCAGGGGGCCCTAACACTGAAGCTTTCTTT. This gives the protein CASSVSISGGPNTEAFF.

The rearrangement joins TRBV23-1 to TRBJ2-7, with TRBD2 as a possible D gene (5 bases). TRBV23-1 is an ORF for which the function is uncertain. V lost 8 bases to trimming and J lost 2 bases, with 16 bases between them. The CDR3 length is 14 residues. DNA for the CDR3: TGCGCCAGCGGGCCGGACTTTCCCCCCTACGAGCAGTACTTC. The encoded protein is CASGPDFPPYEQYF.

The chain has TRBV5-1 and TRBJ2-5, with D possibly being TRBD1 (6 bases). This CDR3 has 15 amino acids. Germline CDR1 SGHRS, CDR2 YFSETQ. Trimming shortened V by 0 bases and J by 5 bases, and 14 bases separated the two germline ends. The CDR3 reads CASSLGAGERETQYF. CDR3 nucleotides: TGCGCCAGCAGCTTGGGGGCAGGGGAGAGGGAGACCCAGTACTTC.

This chain uses TRBV28 with TRBJ1-5, with D hard to call. This CDR3 contains 15 residues. In germline, CDR1 is MDHEN, CDR2 SYDVKM. Trimming stripped 2 bases from V and 6 bases from J, with 14 bases between. Here the CDR3 reads CASSLPGRGSQPQHF. CDR3 DNA sequence: TGTGCCAGCAGTTTACCCGGGCGGGGAAGTCAGCCCCAGCATTTT. Supplemented by reference TRBV28 and TRBJ1-5, the full variable domain reads DVKVTQSSRYLVKRTGEKVFLECVQDMDHENMFWYRQDPGLGLRLIYFSYDVKMKEKGDIPEGYSVSREKKERFSLILESASTNQTSMYLCASSLPGRGSQPQHFGDGTRLSIL.

The V and J genes are TRBV5-1 and TRBJ2-3; possible D gene TRBD2, 6 bases. The V gene lost 4 bases and the J gene lost 1 base, with 16 bases spanning the gap. The germline V gene encodes CDR1 SGHRS and CDR2 YFSETQ. The length of the CDR3 is 16 residues. The CDR3 reads CASSPGGVAGTDTQYF. CDR3 DNA sequence: TGCGCCAGCAGCCCCGGAGGGGTAGCTGGCACAGATACGCAGTATTTT. The whole variable domain, remainder taken from reference TRBV5-1 and TRBJ2-3, is KAGVTQTPRYLIKTRGQQVTLSCSPISGHRSVSWYQQTPGQGLQFLFEYFSETQRNKGNFPGRFSGRQFSNSRSEMNVSTLELGDSALYLCASSPGGVAGTDTQYFGPGTRLTVL.

The chain uses TRBV6-1 and TRBJ2-7; TRBD2 matches 8 bases. Per the germline V gene, CDR1 is MNHNS and CDR2 is SASEGT. With V trimmed by 6 bases and J by 4 bases, 5 bases remained unmatched. This CDR3 contains 13 residues. CDR3 bases: TGTGCCAGCAGCTGGCGGGAGGCGTACGAGCAGTACTTC. It codes for CASSWREAYEQYF.

The chain is built from TRBV30 and TRBJ1-2; D uncertain. CDR3 size: 15 residues. Looked up from germline, CDR1 is GTSNPN and CDR2 is SVGIG (reference sequence). Between the trimmed V and J ends, which lost 1 base and 2 bases, there was a span of 14 bases. The chain's CDR3 is CAWSGPPQTNYGYTF. Written as DNA, the CDR3 is TGTGCCTGGAGTGGCCCCCCACAGACGAACTATGGCTACACCTTC.

The V and J genes are TRBV29-1 and TRBJ1-3, with 7 positions matching TRBD1. Looked up from germline, CDR1 is SQVTM and CDR2 is ANQGSEA. V shed 4 bases and J 0 bases; nucleotides not matched to a gene: 6. The length of the CDR3 is 15 residues. The DNA for the CDR3 is TGCAGCGTTGGAGTGGGACAGAGCTCTGGAAACACCATATATTTT. This encodes CSVGVGQSSGNTIYF. Full variable domain (outside the CDR3, taken from reference TRBV29-1 and TRBJ1-3): SAVISQKPSRDICQRGTSLTIQCQVDSQVTMMFWYRQQPGQSLTLIATANQGSEATYESGFVIDKFPISRPNLTFSTLTVSNMSPEDSSIYLCSVGVGQSSGNTIYFGEGSWLTVV.

This clone was observed once. This chain connects TRBV27 to TRBJ2-3, with 9 bases fitting TRBD2. Trimming at V came to 6 bases and at J to 3 bases, leaving 10 bases not matched to a gene. Germline CDR1 reads MNHEY; CDR2 reads SMNVEV (reference sequence). CDR3 length: 16 residues. This CDR3 reads CASSLGLAGMTDTQYF. CDR3 coding DNA: TGTGCCAGCAGCCTCGGGCTAGCGGGAATGACAGATACGCAGTATTTT.

The rearrangement uses TRBV5-1 and TRBJ1-1, with TRBD1 identical over 8 bases. With 3 bases clipped from V and 0 bases from J, the junction kept 7 bases outside the gene matches. The CDR3 totals 16 residues. CDR1 and CDR2 from the germline V gene are SGHRS and YFSETQ. The CDR3 loop is CASSSTGDLLNTEAFF. In DNA, the CDR3 is TGCGCCAGCAGCTCGACAGGGGACCTCTTGAACACTGAAGCTTTCTTT.

The J gene is TRBJ2-2, the V gene TRBV25-1; unclear D gene. V was pared by 2 bases and J by 8 bases, with 3 bases between. The germline V gene has CDR1 MGHDK and CDR2 SYGVNS. This CDR3 has 11 residues. CDR3 amino acids: CASSEQGELFF. The CDR3 DNA sequence: TGTGCCAGCAGTGAACAGGGGGAGCTGTTTTTT.

The chain recombines TRBV12-5 with TRBJ2-2, with 9 bases identical to TRBD1. The germline gives CDR1 LGHNT, CDR2 FRNRAP. V was clipped by 3 bases and J by 4 bases; unmatched bases: 15. There are 19 residues in the CDR3. CDR3 amino acids: CASGLPPRREQGATGELFF. Written as DNA, the CDR3 is TGTGCTAGTGGTTTACCACCGAGACGAGAACAGGGGGCCACCGGGGAGCTGTTTTTT.

This sequence joins TRBV19 and TRBJ2-7, with 8 bases that match TRBD1. Per the germline V gene, CDR1 is LNHDA and CDR2 is SQIVND (reference sequence). The CDR3 is 13 amino acids. V shed 3 bases and J 4 bases; nucleotides not matched to a gene: 2. The CDR3 spells CASSIRDRYEQYF. The CDR3 nucleotides are TGTGCCAGTAGTATCCGGGACAGGTACGAGCAGTACTTC. Full variable domain (missing parts from reference TRBV19 and TRBJ2-7): DGGITQSPKYLFRKEGQNVTLSCEQNLNHDAMYWYRQDPGQGLRLIYYSQIVNDFQKGDIAEGYSVSREKKESFPLTVTSAQKNPTAFYLCASSIRDRYEQYFGPGTRLTVT.

The chain uses TRBV7-2 and TRBJ2-5; 10 bases align to TRBD2. The V gene's germline CDR1 is SGHTA and CDR2 FQGNSA. This CDR3 contains 14 residues. V lost 7 bases, J lost 5 bases, and 7 bases stayed unmatched. CDR3 bases: TGTGCCAGCAACGAGCGGGGGGGCCGCGAGACCCAGTACTTC. Protein product: CASNERGGRETQYF.

The chain employs TRBV2 and TRBJ2-5; possible D gene TRBD2, 5 bases. Germline CDR1 reads SNHLY; CDR2 reads FYNNEI. This CDR3 comprises 15 residues. V dropped 4 bases and J dropped 1 base, with 13 bases sitting between them. The CDR3 coding sequence is TGTGCCAGCAGTGCATACGGGATCCCCCAAGAGACCCAGTACTTC. Translated, it gives CASSAYGIPQETQYF. Using reference TRBV2 and TRBJ2-5 for the parts outside the CDR3, the full variable domain is EPEVTQTPSHQVTQMGQEVILRCVPISNHLYFYWYRQILGQKVEFLVSFYNNEISEKSEIFDDQFSVERPDGSNFTLKIRSTKLEDSAMYFCASSAYGIPQETQYFGPGTRLLVL.